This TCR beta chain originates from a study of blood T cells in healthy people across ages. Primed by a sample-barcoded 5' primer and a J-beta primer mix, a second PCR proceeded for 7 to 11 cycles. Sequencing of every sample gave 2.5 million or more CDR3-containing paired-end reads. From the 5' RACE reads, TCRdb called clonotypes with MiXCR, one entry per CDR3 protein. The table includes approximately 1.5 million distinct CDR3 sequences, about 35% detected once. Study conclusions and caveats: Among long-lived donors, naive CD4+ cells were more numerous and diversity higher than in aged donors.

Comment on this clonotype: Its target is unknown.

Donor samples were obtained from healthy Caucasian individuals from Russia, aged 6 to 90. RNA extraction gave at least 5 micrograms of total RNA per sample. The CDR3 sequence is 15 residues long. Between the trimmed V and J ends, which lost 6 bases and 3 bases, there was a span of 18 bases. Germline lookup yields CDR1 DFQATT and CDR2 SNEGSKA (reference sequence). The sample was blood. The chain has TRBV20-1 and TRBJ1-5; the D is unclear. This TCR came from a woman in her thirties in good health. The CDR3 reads CSADGEDPLNQPQHF. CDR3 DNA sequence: TGCAGTGCAGACGGGGAGGATCCCCTCAATCAGCCCCAGCATTTT.